This is a list of T cell receptor beta chains from one sample in a study of blood T cell repertoires in COVID-19. Assay: immunoSEQ multiplex PCR; the TCRdb copy retains only in-frame clones and omits some. The data contain some 270,000 clones, more than 75% of them singletons. The sequencing input was peripheral blood. These receptors were obtained from a woman aged 60 to 75 who had recovered from COVID-19. The CDR3 runs from the conserved cysteine through the conserved F or W. The D gene is left open where the match is weak. Clone size appears in some rows only: once, few, many, or a class for an expanded clone.

clone size	D gene	V gene	J gene	CDR3 protein	CDR3 DNA
-	TRBD2	TRBV2	TRBJ2-5	CASSLGLAEGQETQYF	TGTGCCAGCAGTTTGGGACTAGCGGAGGGCCAAGAGACCCAGTACTTC
-	-	TRBV19	TRBJ1-5	CASSRRRYSNQPQHF	TGTGCCAGTAGTCGGAGGCGCTATAGCAATCAGCCCCAGCATTTT
few	TRBD2	TRBV7-2	TRBJ2-3	CASSLAGGFSTDTQYF	TGTGCCAGCAGCTTAGCGGGGGGGTTCAGCACAGATACGCAGTATTTT
few	-	TRBV18	TRBJ2-2	CASAYSNTGELFF	TGTGCCAGCGCATACAGTAACACCGGGGAGCTGTTTTTT
-	-	TRBV2	TRBJ1-4	CASRSDYNEKLFF	TGTGCCAGCAGGTCTGACTATAATGAAAAACTGTTTTTT
-	TRBD2	TRBV5-1	TRBJ2-3	CASSRELAGAPPGTDTQYF	TGCGCCAGCAGCAGGGAACTAGCGGGGGCCCCCCCCGGGACAGATACGCAGTATTTT
once	TRBD1	TRBV4-3	TRBJ2-5	CASSHDGQGVKTQYF	TGCGCCAGCAGCCACGACGGACAGGGAGTAAAGACCCAGTACTTC
-	TRBD1	TRBV25-1	TRBJ1-1	CASRGGQHTEAFF	TGTGCCAGCAGGGGGGGACAGCACACTGAAGCTTTCTTT
-	-	TRBV13	TRBJ1-1	CASSLWGPNTEAFF	TGTGCCAGCAGCTTGTGGGGGCCGAACACTGAAGCTTTCTTT
many	TRBD1	TRBV6-4	TRBJ2-2	CASSTTGTGVTGELFF	TGTGCCAGCAGTACAACCGGGACAGGGGTTACCGGGGAGCTGTTTTTT
-	-	TRBV11-2	TRBJ2-3	CASSQEETREYF	TGTGCCAGCAGCCAGGAGGAGACCCGAGAGTATTTT